Each of the 8 T cell receptor beta chains below was sequenced from the same sample in a study of blood T cell repertoires in COVID-19. The protocol was immunoSEQ multiplex PCR, while the TCRdb copy is restricted to in-frame clones and leaves out a portion. The table has under 300,000 clones, approximately 80% seen once. Source material: peripheral blood. All receptors come from an older woman with active or convalescent COVID-19.

This clone was picked up a small number of times. The gene calls are TRBV20-1 and TRBJ1-2; the D gene is possibly TRBD1 (6 bases). The germline V and J ends were trimmed by 3 bases and 4 bases, with 15 bases remaining between them. This CDR3 has 14 residues. Germline CDR1 DFQATT, CDR2 SNEGSKA (reference sequence). The CDR3 spells CSASVLDRRYGYTF. In DNA, the CDR3 is TGCAGTGCTAGTGTTCTGGACAGACGCTATGGCTACACCTTC.

The chain uses TRBV10-2 and TRBJ1-2; D gene ambiguous. Per the germline V gene, CDR1 is WSHSY and CDR2 is SAAADI. The CDR3 is 11 residues long. V was shortened by 7 bases and J by 8 bases, with 11 bases between the two germline ends. CDR3 coding DNA: TGCGCCAGCATCGGGCCGGGGGGCTACACCTTC. Protein sequence: CASIGPGGYTF.

This clone was counted once. The chain combines TRBV30 with TRBJ1-1; D remains unclear. This CDR3 region has 16 residues. Per germline, CDR1 GTSNPN and CDR2 SVGIG (reference sequence). Deletions cut 1 base from V and 0 bases from J, with 15 bases between. As DNA, the CDR3 is TGTGCCTGGAGTGGTCTTAATCCAGGTATGAACACTGAAGCTTTCTTT. The encoded protein is CAWSGLNPGMNTEAFF.

The V gene is TRBV27, the J gene TRBJ1-6; TRBD1 matches 9 bases. The trim removed 1 base at V and 5 bases at J, leaving 9 bases unmatched. The germline gives CDR1 MNHEY, CDR2 SMNVEV (reference sequence). CDR3 length equals 18 residues. The CDR3 here is CASSLFLEGQGHNSPLHF. For the CDR3, the DNA is TGTGCCAGCAGTTTATTTTTGGAGGGACAGGGACATAATTCACCCCTCCACTTT.

The chain carries TRBV6-5 and TRBJ1-5; tentative D call: TRBD1 (5 bases). This CDR3 has 13 amino acids. V lost 6 bases, J lost 6 bases, and 12 bases lay in between. Germline CDR1 is MNHEY and CDR2 is SVGAGI. CDR3 nucleotides: TGTGCCAGCAGCGGCCAGGGCAGTCAGCCCCAGCATTTT. It is translated as CASSGQGSQPQHF.

V gene TRBV11-2 combines with J gene TRBJ2-1; 7 bases fit TRBD2. Germline-derived CDR1 and CDR2 are SGHAT and FQNNGV. The CDR3 runs to 17 residues. V was pared by 0 bases and J by 3 bases, with 8 bases of the junction left unmatched. CDR3 amino acids: CASSLDSAGQGYNEQFF. CDR3 nucleotide sequence: TGTGCCAGCAGCTTAGATTCAGCGGGGCAAGGCTACAATGAGCAGTTCTTC.

The chain recombines TRBV16 with TRBJ2-7, with 14 bases matching TRBD2. The germline V gene has CDR1 KGHSY and CDR2 FQNENV. The CDR3 is made up of 19 amino acids. The V and J ends lost 7 bases and 0 bases, in that order; junction bases with no gene match: 14. The CDR3 nucleotides read TGTGCCAGCAACCACGGGACTAGCGGGGGCCCACAGAGCTCCTACGAGCAGTACTTC. It yields the protein CASNHGTSGGPQSSYEQYF.

V gene TRBV7-8 combines with J gene TRBJ1-1, with 8 bases lining up with TRBD1. CDR1 and CDR2 from the germline V gene are SGHVS and FQNEAQ. The V gene end was trimmed by 1 base and the J gene end by 4 bases; junction bases not matched to a gene: 5. There are 15 residues in the CDR3. CDR3 bases: TGTGCCAGCAGCTTAGGGACAGGGTACCCCACTGAAGCTTTCTTT. Translation: CASSLGTGYPTEAFF.